Listed below are T cell receptor beta chains from one sample, sequenced in a study of tumor-infiltrating lymphocytes in primary liver carcinoma. TCRdb redid the calling of the multiplex PCR reads with MiXCR, one entry per CDR3 protein. The sample yields 44,000 or so distinct CDR3 sequences, 71% seen once. Sequences were obtained from liver tumor tissue from sampling region 5. The source of these receptors is a man aged 40-49 years with primary liver carcinoma and hepatitis B virus infection. The CDR3 runs from the conserved cysteine through the conserved F or W. Fields, in order: J gene, D gene, V gene, CDR3 protein. The D gene is left open where the match is weak.

TRBJ2-7 NA TRBV6-1 CASSRNRLDYEQYF
TRBJ2-2 NA TRBV10-3 CAISIQRGPGELFF
TRBJ2-1 TRBD2 TRBV11-2 CASSSRPSGGIYKQFF
TRBJ2-1 TRBD2 TRBV4-1 CASGQAGGYNEQFF
TRBJ2-7 NA TRBV20-1 CSASEGRYEQYF
TRBJ2-7 NA TRBV6-6 CTSSYPRYEQYF
TRBJ2-3 NA TRBV6-1 CASSSLSSTDTQYF
TRBJ1-1 NA TRBV6-5 CARCYSRGKAEAFF
TRBJ2-7 NA TRBV6-1 CVIRDANGDEQYF
TRBJ2-7 NA TRBV6-5 CASCCRVIGRLGNEQYF
TRBJ2-2 NA TRBV6-5 CVSSLTLDTGELFF